The 5 T cell receptor beta chains reported below all come from one sample, sequenced in a study of cytomegalovirus exposure and HLA in healthy donors. Libraries were prepared by immunoSEQ multiplex PCR; TCRdb keeps only in-frame clonotypes and omits some of them. The sample has some 110,000 clones; approximately 94% are singletons. Sequenced: PBMCs. These TCRs come from a woman aged 18-30 years in good health and CMV-seronegative.

The chain recombines TRBV11-2 with TRBJ2-3, with 8 bases lining up with TRBD2. This CDR3 is built from 15 residues. CDR1 SGHAT and CDR2 FQNNGV come from the germline V gene. J gave up 2 bases and V 4 bases, and 5 bases lay outside the gene matches. The CDR3 coding sequence is TGTGCCAGCAGCTCGGGGGGGGGTTCCACAGATACGCAGTATTTT. It yields the protein CASSSGGGSTDTQYF.

The rearrangement joins TRBV5-6 to TRBJ2-6, with 10 bases lining up with TRBD1. Germline trimming cut 5 bases from V and 0 bases from J; bases unmatched to any gene: 5. CDR3 length: 17 amino acids. CDR1 is SGHDT and CDR2 is YYEEEE in the germline V gene. CDR3 sequence reads: CASRATGGASGANVLTF. Here the CDR3 DNA reads TGTGCCAGCAGAGCGACAGGGGGCGCCTCTGGGGCCAACGTCCTGACTTTC.

The chain combines TRBV28 with TRBJ1-5, with D perhaps TRBD1 (5 bases). V lost 7 bases, J lost 3 bases, and 7 bases lay in between. This CDR3 has 12 residues. In germline, CDR1 is MDHEN, CDR2 SYDVKM. The CDR3 loop reads CASKTVNQPQHF. For the CDR3, the DNA is TGTGCCAGCAAGACAGTCAATCAGCCCCAGCATTTT.

This clone was seen only once. The CDR3: CASSGSGGTIDEQFF. CDR3 nucleotides: TGTGCCAGCAGTGGAAGCGGGGGGACTATCGATGAGCAGTTCTTC. The chain uses TRBV28 and TRBJ2-1, with 9 bases lining up with TRBD2. V lost 5 bases, J lost 8 bases, and 10 bases stayed unmatched. CDR1 and CDR2 from the germline V gene are MDHEN and SYDVKM. This CDR3 is 15 amino acids long.

The DNA of the CDR3 is TGTGCCAGCTCCCTACGGTCTCGCCCATCCTACGAGCAGTACTTC. Its protein is CASSLRSRPSYEQYF. V is TRBV6-1 and J is TRBJ2-7; no firm D call. The CDR3 covers 15 residues. CDR1 and CDR2 from the germline V gene are MNHNS and SASEGT. The germline V and J ends were trimmed by 8 bases and 1 base, with 18 bases remaining between them.